This T cell receptor beta chain was observed in a study of shared clonotypes between healthy human individuals. Findings and caveats of the study: The four-donor shared clonotypes exceeded non-shared clonotypes in generation probability, with non-shared ones scoring lower.

Trimming removed 7 bases from V and 3 bases from J, with 13 bases in between. The CDR3 consists of 13 residues. Germline lookup yields CDR1 MNHNS and CDR2 SASEGT. Several immunoSEQ plates held equal portions of the genomic DNA taken from each subset. The method was immunoSEQ multiplex PCR; TCRdb's version includes in-frame clones alone and lacks a portion of them. The sample comprises 1,400,000 or so clones, 97% to 99% of which are singletons, and about 0.4% rests with the top ten. Regarding this clone: Its antigen remains unidentified.

The V call is TRBV6-1, the J call TRBJ2-7, with D perhaps TRBD1 (6 bases). Sequencing was carried out using naive CD4+ T cells sorted from blood. The subset denotes: CD45RA+ positively selected. This clonotype was sampled from a man younger than 45 in good health. DNA for the CDR3: TGTGCCAGCAATTACAGGGATCTCTACGAGCAGTACTTC. Its protein product is CASNYRDLYEQYF.